What follows are 7 T cell receptor beta chains derived from one specimen sequenced in a study of shared clonotypes between healthy human individuals. This table comes from immunoSEQ multiplex PCR, and its TCRdb copy is limited to in-frame clones, with some not included. Seen here are 560,000 or so clones, approximately 96% observed once, and the top ten hold 0.11%. Naive CD8 cells, CD45RO-negative and positively selected for CCR7, excluded terminally differentiated effector memory CD45RA+ cells. The source material was naive CD8+ T cells sorted from blood. The receptors were sampled from a woman in her 30s in good health.

The gene calls are TRBV7-9 and TRBJ2-7; 8 bases are shared with TRBD2. The V gene's germline CDR1 is SEHNR and CDR2 FQNEAQ (reference sequence). The CDR3 length is 15 residues. J was trimmed by 5 bases and V by 5 bases; bases with no gene match: 11. The CDR3 coding sequence is TGTGCCAGCAGCCGAAGGAGCGGGGGCATCGACGAGCAGTACTTC. It encodes CASSRRSGGIDEQYF.

The rearrangement joins TRBV10-2 to TRBJ2-3, with D unclear. The CDR3 has 13 amino acids. V was clipped by 4 bases and J by 3 bases, with 8 bases between them. Germline CDR1 is WSHSY and CDR2 is SAAADI. Written as DNA, the CDR3 is TGCGCCAGCAGTGGCGAAACTACAGATACGCAGTATTTT. Amino acid sequence: CASSGETTDTQYF.

This clone was detected only once. V is TRBV4-2 and J is TRBJ2-7; 9 bases are a match to TRBD1. The junction had 2 bases not matched to a gene; V was cut back by 0 bases and J by 2 bases. The CDR3 extends over 15 amino acids. Germline V gene sequence: CDR1 LGHNA, CDR2 YNFKEQ. As DNA, the CDR3 is TGTGCCAGCAGCCAAGAGGGACAGGGAACCTACGAGCAGTACTTC. Translated, it gives CASSQEGQGTYEQYF.

The chain combines TRBV7-6 with TRBJ1-5; D perhaps matches TRBD1 (6 bases). Germline V gene lookup returns CDR1 SGHVS and CDR2 FNYEAQ. Deletions cut 2 bases from V and 4 bases from J, with 12 bases between. CDR3 size: 15 residues. In DNA form, the CDR3 reads TGTGCCAGCAGCTTATACGGGACACCAAATCAGCCCCAGCATTTT. Amino acid sequence: CASSLYGTPNQPQHF.

This clone was seen more than once but under ten times. CDR3 loop: CASSLAGWDYTEAFF. The CDR3, as DNA: TGTGCCAGCAGTTTGGCAGGGTGGGACTACACTGAAGCTTTCTTT. The rearrangement uses TRBV28 and TRBJ1-1, with D tentatively TRBD1 (5 bases). In germline, CDR1 is MDHEN, CDR2 SYDVKM. The CDR3 length is 15 residues. The ends were cut back, 3 bases at V and 3 bases at J, with 14 bases in the middle.

This rearrangement joins TRBV10-2 to TRBJ2-1; 11 bases fit TRBD2. Per the germline V gene, CDR1 is WSHSY and CDR2 is SAAADI. With V trimmed by 4 bases and J by 4 bases, 3 bases remained unmatched. The CDR3 sequence is 15 residues long. CDR3 DNA sequence: TGCGCCAGCAGTGCCGGGACTAGCGGTTACAATGAGCAGTTCTTC. Translated, it gives CASSAGTSGYNEQFF.

In this sample, this clone turned up once. The chain uses TRBV7-6 and TRBJ1-3; unclear D gene. The CDR3 is 13 residues long. Trimming left V 0 bases short and J 4 bases short, with 4 bases between. Germline loops: CDR1 SGHVS, CDR2 FNYEAQ. CDR3 nucleotides: TGTGCCAGCAGCTTAGCGGCAGGAAACACCATATATTTT. Translation: CASSLAAGNTIYF.